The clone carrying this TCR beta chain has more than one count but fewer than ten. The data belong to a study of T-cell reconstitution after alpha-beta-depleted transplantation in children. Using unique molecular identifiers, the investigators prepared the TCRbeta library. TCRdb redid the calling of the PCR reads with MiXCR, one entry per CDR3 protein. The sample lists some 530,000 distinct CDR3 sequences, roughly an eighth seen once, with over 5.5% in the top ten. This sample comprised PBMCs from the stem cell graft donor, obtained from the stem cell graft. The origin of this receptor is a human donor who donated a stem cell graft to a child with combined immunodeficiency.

The CDR3 loop reads CASSIRTDTQYF. The CDR3 DNA reads as TGTGCCAGCAGCATACGCACAGATACGCAGTATTTT. The chain employs TRBV28 and TRBJ2-3; D not certain. Trimming took off 6 bases at V and 1 base at J, with 5 bases between the two ends. Per germline, CDR1 MDHEN and CDR2 SYDVKM. CDR3 length: 12 residues.